This TCR beta chain originates from a study of cytomegalovirus exposure and HLA in healthy donors. Looking at the study overall: Out of 180 million or so T cells, an earlier analysis found over 100 million unique TCR beta sequences in total.

Study observations and caveats: Presence/absence analyses rested on an assumption that sequencing depth was roughly uniform across donors. Follow-up analysis found HLA locus-dependent TCR association rates, highest for DRB1 and lowest for HLA-C.

The PCR made use of 60 Vbeta and 13 Jbeta primers. Assay: immunoSEQ multiplex PCR; the TCRdb copy retains only in-frame clones and omits some. This table holds some 130,000 clones, 85% found once. On this clone itself: The antigen is not known.

The CDR3 has 13 residues. The V gene lost 5 bases and the J gene lost 6 bases, with 11 bases spanning the gap. Germline loops: CDR1 SGHAT, CDR2 FQNNGV. The chain links TRBV11-2 to TRBJ1-5; D may be TRBD1 (5 bases). The TCR originated in a woman in her 30s in good health and CMV-seropositive. The sample taken for sequencing was PBMCs. The CDR3 DNA follows: TGTGCCAGCAGCCCAGGGTACGGTCAGCCCCAGCATTTT. Translation: CASSPGYGQPQHF.